A selection of T cell receptor beta chains follows, all from one sample in a study of TIL therapy for anti-PD-1-resistant metastatic lung cancer. Here immunoSEQ multiplex PCR was the method, and the copy in TCRdb shows in-frame clones only, minus some. This sample has about 4,800 clones, with 64% found just once. The sample in question was tumor tissue, obtained at baseline. The origin of the receptors is an older man with non-small cell lung cancer. Each CDR3 is given with its conserved first and last residue. Each record gives: J gene, clone size, V gene, D gene, CDR3 protein, CDR3 DNA. The D gene is left open where the match is weak. Clone size is given for some rows only: seen once, a few or many times, or a class if the clone is expanded.

TRBJ2-1,-,TRBV5-1,TRBD2,CASSLGLAGGYNEQFF,TGCGCCAGCAGCCTCGGACTAGCGGGAGGTTACAATGAGCAGTTCTTC
TRBJ2-5,-,TRBV11-2,TRBD2,CASSSLTSGSRQTQYF,TGTGCCAGCAGCTCCCTGACTAGCGGGAGCCGTCAGACCCAGTACTTC
TRBJ2-1,-,TRBV10-2,TRBD2,CASGTGTSGRVSSYNEQFF,TGCGCCAGCGGTACCGGGACTAGCGGGAGGGTGAGCTCCTACAATGAGCAGTTCTTC
TRBJ1-4,-,TRBV4-3,-,CASSPKVSANGLGANEKLFF,TGCGCCAGCAGCCCGAAGGTGTCAGCTAATGGATTAGGGGCTAATGAAAAACTGTTTTTT
TRBJ2-7,few,TRBV27,TRBD1,CASRDRQNYEQYF,TGTGCCAGCAGGGACAGGCAAAATTACGAGCAGTACTTC
TRBJ2-5,few,TRBV19,TRBD1,CASSIPQSGTDQETQYF,TGTGCCAGTAGTATACCCCAATCCGGGACAGATCAAGAGACCCAGTACTTC
TRBJ1-3,few,TRBV27,-,CASSLSWGSGNTIYF,TGTGCCAGCAGTTTATCGTGGGGCTCTGGAAACACCATATATTTT
TRBJ2-7,-,TRBV6-6,TRBD2,CASSYSIAGGPYEQYF,TGTGCCAGCAGTTACTCGATAGCGGGAGGACCCTACGAGCAGTACTTC
TRBJ1-6,-,TRBV14,TRBD1,CASSLGTVNSPLHF,TGTGCCAGCAGCCTAGGGACAGTAAATTCACCCCTCCACTTT
TRBJ2-1,-,TRBV11-2,TRBD2,CASSLELAGGYEQFF,TGTGCCAGCAGCTTAGAACTAGCGGGAGGCTATGAGCAGTTCTTC
TRBJ2-3,-,TRBV5-4,-,CASSSPGVGDTQYF,TGTGCCAGCAGCTCCCCGGGGGTGGGAGATACGCAGTATTTT
TRBJ2-7,-,TRBV5-1,-,CASSLALSSYEQYF,TGCGCCAGCAGCTTGGCCTTGTCTTCCTACGAGCAGTACTTC
TRBJ1-1,few,TRBV16,-,CASSQSRTEAFF,TGTGCCAGCAGCCAATCGCGGACTGAAGCTTTCTTT
TRBJ2-3,-,TRBV7-3,TRBD1,CASSIQGFTDTQYF,TGTGCCAGCAGCATACAGGGGTTCACAGATACGCAGTATTTT
TRBJ2-1,once,TRBV10-2,TRBD2,CASSDKGLSSYNEQFF,TGCGCCAGCAGTGACAAGGGACTAAGCTCCTACAATGAGCAGTTCTTC
TRBJ2-2,once,TRBV27,-,CASSILQGGGTGELFF,TGTGCCAGCAGTATACTACAGGGAGGGGGGACCGGGGAGCTGTTTTTT
TRBJ2-3,few,TRBV19,TRBD1,CATRQGQDTQYF,TGTGCCACACGACAGGGTCAAGATACGCAGTATTTT
TRBJ1-2,-,TRBV10-2,-,CASSITGKDGYTF,TGCGCCAGCAGCATTACAGGGAAAGATGGCTACACCTTC
TRBJ2-1,once,TRBV6-5,-,CASSLYRQPYNEQFF,TGTGCCAGCAGTCTATACCGACAGCCGTACAATGAGCAGTTCTTC
TRBJ2-5,-,TRBV5-1,-,CASSLEGRRQETQYF,TGCGCCAGCAGCTTGGAGGGACGACGACAAGAGACCCAGTACTTC
TRBJ2-7,-,TRBV5-6,-,CASSLQNTYEQYF,TGTGCCAGCAGCTTGCAGAATACCTACGAGCAGTACTTC
TRBJ2-7,-,TRBV6-1,-,CASSWRTDYEQYF,TGTGCCAGCAGTTGGCGGACAGACTACGAGCAGTACTTC
TRBJ2-5,once,TRBV19,-,CASRRGLQETQYF,TGTGCCAGCAGAAGGGGGTTACAAGAGACCCAGTACTTC
TRBJ1-4,-,TRBV5-4,-,CASSLGGLVASNEKLFF,TGTGCCAGCAGCTTAGGGGGTTTGGTCGCATCTAATGAAAAACTGTTTTTT
TRBJ1-2,-,TRBV29-1,-,CSSEINYGYTF,TGCAGCAGCGAAATTAACTATGGCTACACCTTC